This TCR beta chain is drawn from a study of T cells in Graves' hyperthyroidism and ophthalmopathy. Study-wide results and caveats: Within blood appeared most thyroid clonotypes that had expanded above 0.001. Researchers report that a 13 V-J model separated ophthalmopathy from stable hyperthyroidism.

A remark on this clonotype: The target antigen is unknown.

RNA transcripts served as the template for amplifying TCR beta CDR3 regions. Initially, a first-round RT-PCR of the TCR CDR3 employed the HTBI primer set. TCRdb re-analysed the multiplex PCR reads in MiXCR, keeping a single row per CDR3 protein. The sample shows more than 350,000 distinct CDR3 sequences, about 15% of them seen only once. The CDR3 contains 10 residues. The germline V gene has CDR1 DFQATT and CDR2 SNEGSKA (reference sequence). Trimming took off 3 bases at V and 7 bases at J, with 6 bases between the two ends. Sample: blood. The V call is TRBV20-1, the J call TRBJ2-5; weak D call: TRBD1 (5 bases). The sequence was obtained from a woman aged 25-40 years with Graves' ophthalmopathy. This chain's CDR3 is CSARQGTQYF. The DNA of the CDR3 is TGCAGTGCTAGGCAGGGGACCCAGTACTTC.